The 7 T cell receptor beta chains listed next were all sequenced from one sample in a study of shared clonotypes between healthy human individuals. The method was immunoSEQ multiplex PCR; TCRdb's version includes in-frame clones alone and lacks a portion of them. The profile shows 2 million to 2.5 million clones, approximately 90% of them singletons. Sequencing input: naive CD4+ T cells from PBMCs. Subset here: CD45RA+ positively selected. These receptors all stem from a man aged 18-30 years in good health. Some clones in this sample may be carry-over from other donors' samples.

The rearrangement joins TRBV19 to TRBJ1-3; the D gene is possibly TRBD1 (6 bases). The CDR3 contains 14 residues. Germline-derived CDR1 and CDR2 are LNHDA and SQIVND (reference sequence). Trimming cost V 6 bases and J 3 bases, with 12 bases left between them. CDR3 protein: CASRDQGLGNTIYF. The CDR3 coding sequence is TGTGCCAGTAGAGACCAGGGGCTTGGAAACACCATATATTTT.

This chain links TRBV7-2 with TRBJ2-1; D is ambiguous. The CDR3 is 12 residues long. From germline, CDR1 is SGHTA and CDR2 FQGNSA. The ends were cut back, 5 bases at V and 7 bases at J, with 9 bases in the middle. The CDR3: CASSRDTNEQFF. The CDR3 nucleotides read TGTGCCAGCAGCCGTGATACGAATGAGCAGTTCTTC.

J is TRBJ1-1 and V is TRBV7-9; D is unresolved. Germline V lookup: CDR1 SEHNR, CDR2 FQNEAQ (reference sequence). The ends were cut back, 8 bases at V and 5 bases at J, with 15 bases in the middle. The CDR3 has 13 residues. CDR3 sequence reads: CASSSSGDTEAFF. CDR3 bases: TGTGCCAGCTCCTCGAGCGGGGATACTGAAGCTTTCTTT. Full variable domain (rest looked up from reference TRBV7-9 and TRBJ1-1): DTGVSQNPRHKITKRGQNVTFRCDPISEHNRLYWYRQTLGQGPEFLTYFQNEAQLEKSRLLSDRFSAERPKGSFSTLEIQRTEQGDSAMYLCASSSSGDTEAFFGQGTRLTVV.

The CDR3, as DNA: TGTGCCGCAAGGGGAGGGGGGGCAGATACGCAGTATTTT. It encodes CAARGGGADTQYF. This chain uses TRBV30 with TRBJ2-3, with a weak D call TRBD2 (7 bases). The CDR3 has 13 amino acids. Trimming stripped 8 bases from V and 4 bases from J, with 16 bases between. Germline-derived CDR1 and CDR2 are GTSNPN and SVGIG (reference sequence).

In its sample, this clone was seen once. The genes are TRBV5-1 and TRBJ1-2; TRBD1 aligns across 8 bases. The germline V gene has CDR1 SGHRS and CDR2 YFSETQ. J gave up 4 bases and V 0 bases, and 2 bases lay outside the gene matches. The CDR3 sequence is 14 residues long. The CDR3 region is CASSLVDRGYGYTF. In DNA, the CDR3 is TGCGCCAGCAGCTTGGTCGACAGGGGCTATGGCTACACCTTC.

The chain recombines TRBV5-4 with TRBJ1-1; perhaps TRBD1 as D (5 bases). Germline CDR1 is SGHNT and CDR2 is YYREEE (reference sequence). The CDR3 spans 13 residues. Trimming stripped 4 bases from V and 3 bases from J, with 10 bases between. The CDR3 loop is CASSRDGYTEAFF. CDR3 bases: TGTGCCAGCAGCCGGGACGGCTACACTGAAGCTTTCTTT. The variable domain in full, completed from reference TRBV5-4 and TRBJ1-1, reads ETGVTQSPTHLIKTRGQQVTLRCSSQSGHNTVSWYQQALGQGPQFIFQYYREEENGRGNFPPRFSGLQFPNYSSELNVNALELDDSALYLCASSRDGYTEAFFGQGTRLTVV.

The chain couples TRBV21-1 to TRBJ2-7; the table gives TRBD1 as D, unverified against the DNA. TRBV21-1 is given as a pseudogene. The CDR3 is 13 residues long. CDR3 protein: CANPGTGEDEQYF. The CDR3 nucleotides are TGTGCCAACCCCGGGACAGGGGAGGACGAGCAGTACTTC.